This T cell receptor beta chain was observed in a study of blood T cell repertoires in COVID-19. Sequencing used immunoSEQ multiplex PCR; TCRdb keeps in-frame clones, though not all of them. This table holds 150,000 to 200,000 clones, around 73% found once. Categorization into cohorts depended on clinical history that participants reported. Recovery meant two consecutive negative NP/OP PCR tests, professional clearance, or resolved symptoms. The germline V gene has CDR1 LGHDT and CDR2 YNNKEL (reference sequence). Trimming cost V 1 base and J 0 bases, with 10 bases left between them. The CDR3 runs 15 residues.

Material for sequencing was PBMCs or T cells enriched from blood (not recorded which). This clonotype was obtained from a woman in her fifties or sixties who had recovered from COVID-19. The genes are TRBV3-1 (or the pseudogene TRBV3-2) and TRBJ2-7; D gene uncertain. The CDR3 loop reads CASSQAPHSSYEQYF. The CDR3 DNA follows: TGTGCCAGCAGCCAAGCTCCTCACAGCTCCTACGAGCAGTACTTC.